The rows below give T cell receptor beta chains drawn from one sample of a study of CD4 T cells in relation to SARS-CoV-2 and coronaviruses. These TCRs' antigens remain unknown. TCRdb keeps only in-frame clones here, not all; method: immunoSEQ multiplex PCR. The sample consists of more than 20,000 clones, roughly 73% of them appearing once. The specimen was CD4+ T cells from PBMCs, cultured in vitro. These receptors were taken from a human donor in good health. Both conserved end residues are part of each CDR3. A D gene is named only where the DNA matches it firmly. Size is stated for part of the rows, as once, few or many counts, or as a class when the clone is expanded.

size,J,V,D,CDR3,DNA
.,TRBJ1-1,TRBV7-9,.,CASSLVPGNTEAFF,TGTGCCAGCAGCTTAGTGCCGGGTAACACTGAAGCTTTCTTT
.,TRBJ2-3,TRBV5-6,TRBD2,CASSLTSGRLADTQYF,TGTGCCAGCAGCCTGACTAGCGGGAGACTCGCAGATACGCAGTATTTT
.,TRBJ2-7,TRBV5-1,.,CASSMDNLSEQYF,TGCGCCAGCAGCATGGACAATCTTTCCGAGCAGTACTTC
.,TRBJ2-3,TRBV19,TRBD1,CASSIGRPGQGASDTQYF,TGTGCCAGTAGTATAGGGAGACCGGGACAGGGGGCCTCAGATACGCAGTATTTT
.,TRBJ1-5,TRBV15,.,CATSRDRQGSNQPQHF,TGTGCCACCAGCAGAGATCGGCAGGGTAGCAATCAGCCCCAGCATTTT
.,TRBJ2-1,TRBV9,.,CASSVGSRDRVNEQFF,TGTGCCAGCAGCGTAGGCTCGAGGGATCGGGTCAATGAGCAGTTCTTC
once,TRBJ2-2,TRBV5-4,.,CASSLAWGPTNTGELFF,TGTGCCAGCAGCTTGGCCTGGGGCCCAACGAACACCGGGGAGCTGTTTTTT
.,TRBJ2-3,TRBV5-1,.,CASSKQGIADTQYF,TGCGCCAGCTCCAAACAGGGAATTGCAGATACGCAGTATTTT
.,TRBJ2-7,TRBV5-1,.,CASAANRASEQYF,TGCGCCAGCGCGGCCAACAGGGCAAGCGAGCAGTACTTC
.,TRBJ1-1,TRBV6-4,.,CASKGLGNTEAFF,TGTGCCAGCAAGGGACTGGGGAACACTGAAGCTTTCTTT
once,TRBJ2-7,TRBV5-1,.,CASSLGGIYEQYF,TGCGCCAGCAGCTTGGGAGGGATCTACGAGCAGTACTTC
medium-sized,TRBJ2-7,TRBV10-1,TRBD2,CASSESGTSNPYEQYF,TGCGCCAGCAGTGAGAGTGGGACTAGCAACCCCTACGAGCAGTACTTC
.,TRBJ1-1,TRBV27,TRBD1,CASTPLGQGWTEAFF,TGTGCCAGCACCCCCCTCGGACAGGGGTGGACTGAAGCTTTCTTT
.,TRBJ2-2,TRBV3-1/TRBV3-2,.,CASSQVWGANTGELFF,TGTGCCAGCAGCCAAGTTTGGGGCGCGAACACCGGGGAGCTGTTTTTT
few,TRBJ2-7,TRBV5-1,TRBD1,CASSFAGTGDEQYF,TGCGCCAGCAGCTTCGCCGGGACAGGGGATGAGCAGTACTTC
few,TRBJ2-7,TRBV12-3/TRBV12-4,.,CASTSGFSYEQYF,TGTGCCAGCACATCCGGCTTCTCCTACGAGCAGTACTTC
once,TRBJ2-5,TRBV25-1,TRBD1,CASSEYQGAGETQYF,TGTGCCAGCAGTGAATATCAGGGGGCGGGAGAGACCCAGTACTTC
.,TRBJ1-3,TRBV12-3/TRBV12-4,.,CASSLVGNTIYF,TGTGCCAGCAGTTTAGTTGGAAACACCATATATTTT
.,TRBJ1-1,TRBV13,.,CASSLWGEAFF,TGTGCCAGCAGCTTGTGGGGTGAAGCTTTCTTT
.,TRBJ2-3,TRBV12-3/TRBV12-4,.,CASSLPGTDTQYF,TGTGCCAGCAGTTTGCCCGGGACAGATACGCAGTATTTT
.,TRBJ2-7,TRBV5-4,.,CASSSLGYEQYF,TGTGCCAGCAGCTCGCTCGGATACGAGCAGTACTTC
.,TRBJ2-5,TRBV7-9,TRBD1,CASSPYTGGQETQYF,TGTGCCAGCAGCCCGTACACAGGGGGGCAAGAGACCCAGTACTTC
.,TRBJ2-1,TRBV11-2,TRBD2,CASSLAGGPWDEQFF,TGTGCCAGCAGCTTGGCGGGAGGGCCATGGGATGAGCAGTTCTTC
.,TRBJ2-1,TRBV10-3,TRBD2,CAISDRTSGRRRSYNEQFF,TGTGCCATCAGTGACCGTACTAGCGGGAGGAGGCGCTCCTACAATGAGCAGTTCTTC
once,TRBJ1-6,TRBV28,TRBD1,CASSSGQGNGSPLHF,TGTGCCAGCAGTTCGGGACAGGGGAACGGTTCACCCCTCCACTTT
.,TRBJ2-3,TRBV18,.,CASSPGSPTDTQYF,TGTGCCAGCTCACCGGGCAGCCCCACAGATACGCAGTATTTT
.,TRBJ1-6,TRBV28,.,CASSFRQGGNSPLHF,TGTGCCAGCAGTTTCCGGCAAGGAGGGAATTCACCCCTCCACTTT
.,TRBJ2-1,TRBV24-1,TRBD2,CATSEGGTSGSLNEQFF,TGTGCCACCAGTGAGGGAGGGACTAGCGGGAGTCTCAATGAGCAGTTCTTC